The rows below give T cell receptor beta chains drawn from one sample of a study of chemoradiotherapy in HPV16-positive cancers. Here immunoSEQ multiplex PCR was the method, and the copy in TCRdb shows in-frame clones only, minus some. This repertoire shows 11,000 or so clones, 75% found once; its top ten account for more than 6.5%. Sampling was done from a patient who underwent chemoradiotherapy. The receptors come from a human donor with HPV-associated anogenital cancer. CDR3s include the opening cysteine and the closing phenylalanine or tryptophan. The D gene is left open where the match is weak. Not all rows give a size; the values are once, few, many and, for expanded clones, a class.

CDR3nt	CDR3aa	abundance	v_gene	j_gene	d_gene
TGTGCCAGCAGCAACGACAGGGGACAGCCCCAGCATTTT	CASSNDRGQPQHF	.	TRBV14	TRBJ1-5	TRBD1
TGTGCCAGCAGCGAAGGCAGGGGTGACGGCACCGGGGAGCTGTTTTTT	CASSEGRGDGTGELFF	.	TRBV11-2	TRBJ2-2	.
TGCGCCAGCAGCTTGGACAGATCGAACACTGAAGCTTTCTTT	CASSLDRSNTEAFF	.	TRBV5-1	TRBJ1-1	.
TGTGCCAGTAGGGACGGACAGGGCTTGTGGGGCCCTAACTATGGCTACACCTTC	CASRDGQGLWGPNYGYTF	.	TRBV19	TRBJ1-2	TRBD1
TGTGCCAGTAGTACCGCCCTGGGACAGGGCTATGGCTACACCTTC	CASSTALGQGYGYTF	few	TRBV19	TRBJ1-2	TRBD1
TGTGCCAGCAGCCAAAGCCGGGTCGGGTACAATGAGCAGTTCTTC	CASSQSRVGYNEQFF	.	TRBV28	TRBJ2-1	.
TGTGCCAGCAGTTTAATACAGGGTGGGGTTGAGCAGTTCTTC	CASSLIQGGVEQFF	.	TRBV28	TRBJ2-1	.
TGTGCCAGCAGCTTGGCCAAATCGGGGGAGCTGTTTTTT	CASSLAKSGELFF	few	TRBV5-4	TRBJ2-2	.
TGCGCCAGCAGCTTGGGAGGGACTAAGGACACTGAAGCTTTCTTT	CASSLGGTKDTEAFF	once	TRBV5-1	TRBJ1-1	.
TGTGCCAGCAGTGAATTGGCGAGCTCCTACAATGAGCAGTTCTTC	CASSELASSYNEQFF	.	TRBV2	TRBJ2-1	.
TGCGCCAGCAGCTTCGGAGCGGGATACACCGGGGAGCTGTTTTTT	CASSFGAGYTGELFF	.	TRBV5-1	TRBJ2-2	TRBD2
TGTGCCATCAGTGAGTCCTCGGGACAGGTGCAGTCTAACTATGGCTACACCTTC	CAISESSGQVQSNYGYTF	.	TRBV10-3	TRBJ1-2	TRBD1